Listed below are T cell receptor beta chains from one sample, sequenced in a study of tumor and adjacent non-tumor tissue in lung cancer. TCRdb reprocessed the multiplex PCR reads via MiXCR and lists one record per CDR3 protein. The table lists 220,000 or so distinct CDR3 sequences, 70% to 75% of them singletons. Source material: lung tumor tissue. All receptors derive from a man between 60 and 75 years old with non-small cell lung cancer. The CDR3 runs from the conserved cysteine through the conserved F or W. A D gene is named only where the DNA matches it firmly. Size is stated for part of the rows, as once, few or many counts, or as a class when the clone is expanded.

TGTGCCAGCAGCCGACAGACCAGCTCTGGAAACACCATATATTTT,CASSRQTSSGNTIYF,TRBJ1-3,.,TRBV5-4,few
TGCAGCGCAGCAACCGGGATAGACCTGCCTGGCTACACATTC,CSAATGIDLPGYTF,TRBJ1-2,.,TRBV29-1,.
TGTGCCAGCAGTGAATCTTATAGCGGGGGAACCTACAATGAGCAGTTCTTC,CASSESYSGGTYNEQFF,TRBJ2-1,TRBD2,TRBV11-1,.
TGTGCCAGTAGTATCTCACTAGCGGATGAGCAGTTCTTC,CASSISLADEQFF,TRBJ2-1,TRBD2,TRBV19,once
TGCGCCAGCAGCCAAGGGGAGGGGGTTAATCAGCCTCGGCATTTT,CASSQGEGVNQPRHF,TRBJ1-5,.,TRBV4-1,.
TGTGCCAGCAGCCTCGACAGGGGGGGGACCTACGAGCAGTACTTC,CASSLDRGGTYEQYF,TRBJ2-7,TRBD1,TRBV6-5,.
TGTGCCACCAGTGACCGAGCGGGAGGGCATGGAGATACGCAGTATTTT,CATSDRAGGHGDTQYF,TRBJ2-3,TRBD2,TRBV24-1,.
TGCAGTGCTCAGATGGACAGGGCTTCTGCCTACACCTTC,CSAQMDRASAYTF,TRBJ1-2,TRBD1,TRBV20-1,.
TGTGCCAGCAGTAACCCAAGTACGCAGTATTTT,CASSNPSTQYF,TRBJ2-3,.,TRBV6-2/TRBV6-3,.
TGCAGTGCTAGAGATTCGGCGGGAGGGTACAATGAGCGGTTCTTC,CSARDSAGGYNERFF,TRBJ2-1,TRBD2,TRBV20-1,.
TGTGCCAGCAAGGGACTTTCCAGCACAGATACGCAGTATTTT,CASKGLSSTDTQYF,TRBJ2-3,.,TRBV6-2/TRBV6-3,many
TGTGCCAGCGGTATCGTGAGGGGGGCGAGGGATACGCAGTATTTT,CASGIVRGARDTQYF,TRBJ2-3,.,TRBV11-3,.
TGCAGTACTAGAGATCCGACCAGGGGAGTCAGGGACACTGAAGCTTTCTTT,CSTRDPTRGVRDTEAFF,TRBJ1-1,.,TRBV20-1,.
TGTGCCAGCAGCTTGGAGACCCAGTACTTC,CASSLETQYF,TRBJ2-5,.,TRBV5-5,many
TGTGCCACCAGTGAAACGTCGGACGCGGGCTACACCTTC,CATSETSDAGYTF,TRBJ1-2,.,TRBV6-1,.
TGCAGCATCCGACTGTGGGCCACTGAAGCTTTCTTT,CSIRLWATEAFF,TRBJ1-1,.,TRBV29-1,.
TGCGGTGCTTATAGCCACCCGACATCCTATAATTCACCCCTCCACTTT,CGAYSHPTSYNSPLHF,TRBJ1-6,.,TRBV20-1,.
TGCAGTGCTAGCGCCTTTAGCGGGGCTTACACAGATACGCAGTATTTT,CSASAFSGAYTDTQYF,TRBJ2-3,TRBD2,TRBV20-1,.
TGTGCCAGCAGTTTAGGATGGGCCGAAGGCTACACCTTC,CASSLGWAEGYTF,TRBJ1-2,.,TRBV28,.
TGCAGCGCCAGGACAGGGGTCACAGATACGCCGTATTTT,CSARTGVTDTPYF,TRBJ2-3,TRBD1,TRBV29-1,.
TGCAGTGATAGAGATCAAGGGTTGAACTATGGCTACACCTTC,CSDRDQGLNYGYTF,TRBJ1-2,.,TRBV20-1,.
TGTGCCAGCAGCCTAAGGACCTCGGTGTTTAATAAGCAGTTCTTC,CASSLRTSVFNKQFF,TRBJ2-1,.,TRBV4-2,.
TGTGCCAGCAGACCCGGCGATCCCGGGGGGCTGTTTTTT,CASRPGDPGGLFF,TRBJ2-2,.,TRBV6-2/TRBV6-3,once
TGTGCCAGCAGCCTACAGGGGGCAGGGAATCAGCCCCAGCATTTT,CASSLQGAGNQPQHF,TRBJ1-5,TRBD1,TRBV5-4,many
TGTGCCAGCAGCTTGTCACAGGGGGCGGCAGATATGCAGTATTTT,CASSLSQGAADMQYF,TRBJ2-3,TRBD1,TRBV5-5,once
TGTGCCAGCAACCGGCCGGTCGGGGAGCTGTTTTTT,CASNRPVGELFF,TRBJ2-2,.,TRBV13,.
TGTGCCACCAGTTTAGTTGGACAGGCCTCTGAGGCCAACGTCCTGACTTTC,CATSLVGQASEANVLTF,TRBJ2-6,TRBD1,TRBV11-3,.
TGCTGTGTTGTTCCCCCGCTGGGACAGGGCCCAACTTATAGCAATCAGCCCCAGCATTTT,CCVVPPLGQGPTYSNQPQHF,TRBJ1-5,TRBD1,TRBV20-1,.
TGTGCTAGCAGCAAGACAGGGGAGAGCAATCAACCCCAGCATTTT,CASSKTGESNQPQHF,TRBJ1-5,TRBD1,TRBV5-5,.
TGCAGCGTTAGCGAATTGACAGGGATCACCAGCGAGCAGTTCTTC,CSVSELTGITSEQFF,TRBJ2-1,TRBD1,TRBV20-1,.
TGTGCCTGGAGAGGCAGGCACAACACTGAAGCTTTCTTT,CAWRGRHNTEAFF,TRBJ1-1,.,TRBV30,.
TGCAGCATTCAGGGGTATCGGGAGACCCAGTACTTC,CSIQGYRETQYF,TRBJ2-5,.,TRBV29-1,.
TGTGCGAGCAACTTCCCGGGACAGGTTGAAGCTTTCTTT,CASNFPGQVEAFF,TRBJ1-1,TRBD1,TRBV11-2,.
TGTGCCACCAGTGACGTGGGGGAAAAACTTTTTTTT,CATSDVGEKLFF,TRBJ1-4,.,TRBV24-1,few
TGCAGTGCTCCCTCGGAGGGCGATGGTTCTAAAAAACTGTTTTTT,CSAPSEGDGSKKLFF,TRBJ1-4,.,TRBV20-1,.
TGTGCCACCGGTGATCTGGACAGGGATGATGGCTATGGCTACACCTTC,CATGDLDRDDGYGYTF,TRBJ1-2,TRBD1,TRBV24-1,.
TGCGCCAGCAGCCAACGAATCCCTTCTCGACAGGGCAGAGATACGCAGTATTTT,CASSQRIPSRQGRDTQYF,TRBJ2-3,TRBD1,TRBV4-1,.
TGTGCCTGGGCGAGACTAGCGAACTACGAGCAGTACTTC,CAWARLANYEQYF,TRBJ2-7,TRBD2,TRBV30,.
TGTGCCAGCAGCCCAATGTCCCATGAACTCTCCTACAAGCAGTACTTC,CASSPMSHELSYKQYF,TRBJ2-7,.,TRBV11-3,.
TGTGCCAGCGGCTTCCTACCGGGACAGGGGGCTAACTATGGCTACACCTTC,CASGFLPGQGANYGYTF,TRBJ1-2,TRBD1,TRBV11-2,.
TGCAGCGTTGGAGTAGTATGGACAGCCAAAAACATTCAGTACTTC,CSVGVVWTAKNIQYF,TRBJ2-4,.,TRBV29-1,.
TGTGTCAGCAGTGGGGACTTTAGGACTGAAGCTTTCTTT,CVSSGDFRTEAFF,TRBJ1-1,.,TRBV12-3/TRBV12-4,.
TGCAGCGCCAACCCGACAGGGGGCGCGGGTGACACCGGGGAGATGTTTTTT,CSANPTGGAGDTGEMFF,TRBJ2-2,TRBD1,TRBV29-1,.
TGCGCCAGCAGCACCGCAATGGGGGGGCCAAAGGAGACCCAGTACTTC,CASSTAMGGPKETQYF,TRBJ2-5,.,TRBV11-2,once
TGTGCCAGCAGTTACTTCGCGGGAGGGGGCGAGCAGTACTTC,CASSYFAGGGEQYF,TRBJ2-7,TRBD2,TRBV6-6,few
TGTGCCAGCAGCCTTGGACAGGGGGCGGACACCGGGGAGCTGTTTTTT,CASSLGQGADTGELFF,TRBJ2-2,TRBD1,TRBV11-3,many
TGCGCCAGCAGCCAAGGACACAGCATCGCAGATACGCAGTATTTT,CASSQGHSIADTQYF,TRBJ2-3,.,TRBV5-1,.
TGCAGTGCTACATACAAGGCGATCAGCCATCAGCATTTT,CSATYKAISHQHF,TRBJ1-5,.,TRBV20-1,once
TGCAGTGCTTGGGACAGACAAAACATTCAGTACTTC,CSAWDRQNIQYF,TRBJ2-4,TRBD1,TRBV20-1,few
TGTGCCAGCAGCCGACACGGGACAGGTGGTTTCGAGCAGTACTTC,CASSRHGTGGFEQYF,TRBJ2-7,TRBD1,TRBV11-2,.
TGTGCCAGTTCGCCTGAGGGGGCCACCACCTACGAGCAGTACTTC,CASSPEGATTYEQYF,TRBJ2-7,TRBD1,TRBV6-1,once
TGTGCCAGCAGCTCCTCCCCCTACGAGCAGTACTTC,CASSSSPYEQYF,TRBJ2-7,.,TRBV7-2,.
TGTGCAGGCAGCTTATGGGGCAGGGCGCTCGACGAGCAGTACTTC,CAGSLWGRALDEQYF,TRBJ2-7,.,TRBV11-1,.
TGTGCCAGCAGCTTATCCGGGAGGGTAGCTGTAGCCAACGTCCTGACTTTC,CASSLSGRVAVANVLTF,TRBJ2-6,TRBD2,TRBV11-3,.
TGCTGTGCTAGAGATAAGGCGGGAGAACCTTCCGAGCAGTACTTC,CCARDKAGEPSEQYF,TRBJ2-7,TRBD2,TRBV29-1,.
TGTGCAAGAAGCTTAAACGTGTTCGGTGAAGCTTTCTTT,CARSLNVFGEAFF,TRBJ1-1,.,TRBV11-2,.
TGCATTGCTAAAGCTGTCGGGGACATCCTGAGCTCCTATAATTCACCCCTCCACTTT,CIAKAVGDILSSYNSPLHF,TRBJ1-6,.,TRBV20-1,.
TGTGCCAGCGAAAATCAGCTCTACGAGCAGTACTTC,CASENQLYEQYF,TRBJ2-7,.,TRBV6-2/TRBV6-3,.
TGTGCCAGCGGCCAGAAGACTAGCGGACAAGAGACCGAGTACTTC,CASGQKTSGQETEYF,TRBJ2-5,TRBD2,TRBV12-3/TRBV12-4,.
TGTGCCAGCAGCTTAGGAATTAACACAGATACGCAGTATTTT,CASSLGINTDTQYF,TRBJ2-3,.,TRBV7-8,.